This TCR beta chain is from a study of T cell responses to AZD1222 COVID-19 vaccine. General study points: Targeting of unmutated variant regions was reportedly seen in nearly half of spike-specific TCRs. Females made up more of the donors, who were largely white British, and clonal diversity may have come out too low. An increase in Spike-specific TCR breadth and depth was observed after two AZD1222 doses.

The CDR3 is 12 amino acids. Germline values: CDR1 SGHNT, CDR2 YYREEE (reference sequence). V was clipped by 2 bases and J by 5 bases, with 5 bases between them. As for this clone: Antigen specificity is unknown.

The assay was immunoSEQ multiplex PCR, and TCRdb's table has in-frame clones only and misses some. The data hold tens of thousands of clones, with 70% to 90% observed a single time. The starting material was peripheral blood, obtained on day 0 of AZD1222 vaccination. V is TRBV5-4 and J is TRBJ1-5; D is unclear. The sequence was collected from an adult in good health. This CDR3 reads CASSFGDQPQHF. The CDR3 nucleotides read TGTGCCAGCAGCTTTGGGGATCAGCCCCAGCATTTT. Full variable domain (rest looked up from reference TRBV5-4 and TRBJ1-5): ETGVTQSPTHLIKTRGQQVTLRCSSQSGHNTVSWYQQALGQGPQFIFQYYREEENGRGNFPPRFSGLQFPNYSSELNVNALELDDSALYLCASSFGDQPQHFGDGTRLSIL.